The clone carrying this T cell receptor (beta chain) was detected a few times. The antigen is not known. This entry is derived from a study of T cell repertoires in cytomegalovirus infection. The CDR3 is 15 amino acids. V trimming: 6 bases; J trimming: 0 bases; junction bases outside the gene matches: 4. Germline lookup yields CDR1 LNHDA and CDR2 SQIVND (reference sequence). TCRdb re-derived calls from the reads in MiXCR, one entry per CDR3 protein. This sample has approximately 1,000,000 distinct CDR3 sequences, with around 30% found just once. The starting material was cultured CD8+ T cells from PBMCs, obtained from culture after CMV antigen stimulation. The receptor was derived from a human donor in good health (CMV status not recorded). Some clones in this sample may be carry-over from other donors' samples. The V gene is TRBV19, the J gene TRBJ2-1, with 8 bases lining up with TRBD2. For the CDR3, the DNA is TGTGCCAGTAGCGATAGCGGGGCCTCCTACAATGAGCAGTTCTTC. Translated, it gives CASSDSGASYNEQFF.